The next 27 T cell receptor beta chains were all read from a single sample in a study of identical twins. In TCRdb, the 5' RACE reads were re-called with MiXCR into one record per CDR3 protein. In the table there are under 250,000 distinct CDR3 sequences, 7.5% of which are singletons. These same data were also listed under a study on yellow fever vaccine responses in identical twins.

Sequencing was performed on memory (CD45RO+) T cells sorted from blood. These receptors all stem from a young woman in good health.

This chain uses TRBV2 with TRBJ2-1; D ambiguous. Trimming stripped 7 bases from V and 2 bases from J, with 15 bases between. Germline CDR1 reads SNHLY; CDR2 reads FYNNEI. The CDR3 has 15 residues. The CDR3 is CASKVAFGTYNEQFF. Written as DNA, the CDR3 is TGTGCCAGCAAGGTCGCGTTTGGCACCTACAATGAGCAGTTCTTC.

This chain connects TRBV27 to TRBJ2-3; 16 nucleotides align to TRBD2. The CDR3 has 15 amino acids. Germline V gene data show CDR1 as MNHEY and CDR2 as SMNVEV (reference sequence). Unmatched junction bases numbered 5, after V lost 8 bases and J lost 6 bases. This chain's CDR3 is CASRGTSGRVDTQYF. CDR3 nucleotides: TGTGCCAGCCGAGGGACTAGCGGGAGGGTCGATACGCAGTATTTT.

This clonotype was counted ten times or more. The chain couples TRBV27 to TRBJ1-2, with TRBD1 as a possible D gene (5 bases). Germline CDR1 and CDR2: MNHEY and SMNVEV (reference sequence). The length of the CDR3 is 15 residues. Trimming removed 1 base from V and 2 bases from J, with 11 bases in between. In DNA, the CDR3 is TGTGCCAGCAGTTTATTGGGCAGGGTGAACTATGGCTACACCTTC. It is translated as CASSLLGRVNYGYTF.

This clonotype was seen more than once but under ten times. The V and J genes are TRBV6-1 and TRBJ2-5; 9 nucleotides align to TRBD2. CDR1 is MNHNS, CDR2 SASEGT, per germline. Trimming cost V 5 bases and J 3 bases; bases outside gene matches: 4. The CDR3 length is 14 residues. CDR3 DNA sequence: TGTGCCAGCAGTCCCGTAGCGGGGGAAGAGACCCAGTACTTC. Its protein product is CASSPVAGEETQYF.

This clonotype was found a few times. This chain joins TRBV6-1 and TRBJ2-2; D is undetermined. Per germline, CDR1 MNHNS and CDR2 SASEGT. The CDR3 loop spans 13 amino acids. V lost 6 bases and J lost 6, with 11 bases in between. CDR3 protein: CASSTNDAGELFF. DNA for the CDR3: TGTGCCAGCAGCACCAATGACGCCGGGGAGCTGTTTTTT.

This clonotype came up many times. V is TRBV20-1 and J is TRBJ2-1; 9 bases align to TRBD1. Looked up from germline, CDR1 is DFQATT and CDR2 is SNEGSKA (reference sequence). The CDR3 consists of 16 residues. After removal of 0 bases from V and 4 bases from J, the junction contained 7 bases not matched to a gene. The CDR3 DNA sequence: TGCAGTGCTAGAGATCCAGACAGGGGGGAATACAATGAGCAGTTCTTC. It specifies CSARDPDRGEYNEQFF.

This sequence joins TRBV5-5 and TRBJ2-7; D is unclear. Germline CDR1 SGHKS, CDR2 YYEKEE (reference sequence). V dropped 4 bases and J dropped 4 bases, with 12 bases sitting between them. CDR3 length: 13 residues. CDR3 sequence: CASSDGGFYEQYF. Here the CDR3 DNA reads TGTGCCAGCAGCGATGGTGGGTTTTACGAGCAGTACTTC.

This clonotype was observed a few times. For the CDR3, the DNA is TGCACCCTTGGGCAGGGCCTCTACGAGCAGTACTTC. Its translation is CTLGQGLYEQYF. The chain links TRBV20-1 to TRBJ2-7; D is possibly TRBD1 (5 bases). This CDR3 is built from 12 residues. In germline, CDR1 is DFQATT, CDR2 SNEGSKA (reference sequence).

This clonotype was picked up many times. The V call is TRBV29-1, the J call TRBJ1-6, with 8 bases that match TRBD1. Per the germline V gene, CDR1 is SQVTM and CDR2 is ANQGSEA. Trimming cost V 5 bases and J 8 bases; bases outside gene matches: 5. This CDR3 region has 13 residues. The CDR3 DNA is TGCAGCGTTAACCAGGGGGCTGATTCACCCCTCCACTTT. Amino acid sequence: CSVNQGADSPLHF. The complete variable domain, with remaining parts taken from reference TRBV29-1 and TRBJ1-6, reads SAVISQKPSRDICQRGTSLTIQCQVDSQVTMMFWYRQQPGQSLTLIATANQGSEATYESGFVIDKFPISRPNLTFSTLTVSNMSPEDSSIYLCSVNQGADSPLHFGNGTRLTVT.

This clonotype was recorded at least ten times. CDR3 DNA sequence: TGTGCCAGCAGTTTCGGGGGGGGCTTAGGGAACACAGATACGCAGTATTTT. Translated: CASSFGGGLGNTDTQYF. V gene TRBV12-3 or TRBV12-4 combines with J gene TRBJ2-3; 8 bases map to TRBD2. There are 17 residues in the CDR3. J was trimmed by 2 bases and V by 3 bases; bases with no gene match: 10.

This clonotype was detected only a few times. The chain uses TRBV30 and TRBJ2-3; 8 nucleotides line up with TRBD2. The V segment lost 6 bases and the J segment 0 bases; nucleotides outside the gene matches: 8. Germline V gives CDR1 GTSNPN, CDR2 SVGIG (reference sequence). The CDR3 runs to 15 residues. As DNA, the CDR3 is TGTGCCTGCCCCAAGAGCGGGGGAAGCACAGATACGCAGTATTTT. It specifies CACPKSGGSTDTQYF.

This clonotype showed up just a few times. The V call is TRBV28, the J call TRBJ2-3, with TRBD2 as a possible D gene (6 bases). V was clipped by 7 bases and J by 4 bases, with 21 bases between them. This CDR3 has 16 residues. CDR1 and CDR2 (germline): MDHEN, SYDVKM. The DNA of the CDR3 is TGTGCCAGCATCACTCGTCGGGGGTCAACATCAGATACGCAGTATTTT. Its protein is CASITRRGSTSDTQYF.

The chain employs TRBV5-6 and TRBJ1-1; D gene ambiguous. CDR1 is SGHDT and CDR2 is YYEEEE in the germline V gene. Trimming removed 0 bases from V and 4 bases from J, with 13 bases in between. The CDR3 runs to 15 residues. CDR3 DNA sequence: TGTGCCAGCAGCTTGGGTCCGGTGGGGAGCACTGAAGCTTTCTTT. It is translated as CASSLGPVGSTEAFF.

This clonotype was seen repeatedly, ten times or more. The V and J genes are TRBV20-1 and TRBJ2-7; D gene unclear. V was shortened by 3 bases and J by 5 bases, with 8 bases between the two germline ends. CDR3 size: 11 residues. Germline CDR1 and CDR2: DFQATT and SNEGSKA (reference sequence). CDR3 region: CSASKGNEQYF. The CDR3 DNA reads TGCAGTGCTAGTAAGGGTAACGAGCAGTACTTC.

The chain couples TRBV19 to TRBJ2-5; D is perhaps TRBD1 (5 bases). Germline CDR1 is LNHDA and CDR2 is SQIVND (reference sequence). The length of the CDR3 is 13 residues. Trimming shortened V by 3 bases and J by 3 bases, and 8 bases separated the two germline ends. CDR3 amino acids: CASSMGREETQYF. As DNA, the CDR3 is TGTGCCAGTAGTATGGGCAGGGAAGAGACCCAGTACTTC. Supplemented by reference TRBV19 and TRBJ2-5, the full variable domain reads DGGITQSPKYLFRKEGQNVTLSCEQNLNHDAMYWYRQDPGQGLRLIYYSQIVNDFQKGDIAEGYSVSREKKESFPLTVTSAQKNPTAFYLCASSMGREETQYFGPGTRLLVL.

At least ten counts were recorded for this clonotype. This chain links TRBV18 with TRBJ2-2; 9 bases agree with TRBD2. Looked up from germline, CDR1 is KGHSH and CDR2 is LQKENI. V shed 6 bases and J 5 bases; nucleotides not matched to a gene: 1. There are 13 residues in the CDR3. The CDR3 protein is CASSGLATGELFF. CDR3 DNA: TGTGCCAGCTCTGGACTAGCGACCGGGGAGCTGTTTTTT.

This clonotype was counted ten times or more. This chain connects TRBV20-1 to TRBJ2-7; no clear D gene. Germline V gene data show CDR1 as DFQATT and CDR2 as SNEGSKA (reference sequence). V was clipped by 1 base and J by 1 base, with 5 bases between them. The CDR3 covers 12 residues. The CDR3 sequence: CSARGQSYEQYF. The CDR3 nucleotides are TGCAGTGCTAGAGGTCAGTCCTACGAGCAGTACTTC.

This clonotype was recorded many times. V usage is TRBV9 and J usage is TRBJ2-1; D unclear. Trimming took 3 bases from V and 5 from J, leaving 9 bases between them. CDR1 SGDLS and CDR2 YYNGEE come from the germline V gene. This CDR3 region has 13 residues. CDR3 nucleotide sequence: TGTGCCAGCAGCGGAACGGCCAACAATGAGCAGTTCTTC. Protein sequence: CASSGTANNEQFF.

Concerning this clonotype: One base away lies a much larger clone, so this may be a sequencing read error. The chain has TRBV6-2 or TRBV6-3 and TRBJ2-1; D is unresolved. The CDR3 is 14 amino acids. V was cut by 4 bases and J by 4 bases, with 11 bases left in between. Germline assignment: CDR1 MNHEY and CDR2 SVGEGT. In nucleotides, the CDR3 is TGTGCCAGCAGTTGCTCGGACGGATACAATGAGCAGTTCTTC. The encoded protein is CASSCSDGYNEQFF.

This clonotype was detected ten times or more. The chain has TRBV5-1 and TRBJ2-3; 8 bases are shared with TRBD1. Germline CDR1 is SGHRS and CDR2 is YFSETQ. The CDR3 sequence is 15 residues long. V shed 2 bases and J 8 bases; nucleotides not matched to a gene: 10. This chain's CDR3 is CASSFSGGAEGTQYF. CDR3 nucleotides: TGCGCCAGCAGCTTTTCAGGGGGCGCGGAGGGTACGCAGTATTTT.

The chain is built from TRBV20-1 and TRBJ2-7, with TRBD1 as a possible D gene (6 bases). CDR1 DFQATT and CDR2 SNEGSKA come from the germline V gene (reference sequence). The CDR3 spans 14 residues. V shed 0 bases and J shed 1 base, with 10 bases lying between them. CDR3 sequence (DNA): TGCAGTGCTAGAGATCAAGGGGGATCCTACGAGCAGTACTTC. Its protein product is CSARDQGGSYEQYF.

The V and J genes are TRBV2 and TRBJ2-7; D possibly corresponds to TRBD1 (5 bases). Per germline, CDR1 SNHLY and CDR2 FYNNEI. The CDR3 contains 12 residues. V lost 9 bases, J lost 2 bases, and 11 bases lay in between. The CDR3 loop reads CASRDSTYEQYF. CDR3 DNA sequence: TGTGCCAGTCGAGACAGCACCTACGAGCAGTACTTC.

In its sample, this clonotype was seen many times. The chain employs TRBV12-3 or TRBV12-4 and TRBJ2-5; TRBD2 agrees at 7 bases. There are 15 residues in the CDR3. Losses at the gene ends were 8 bases for V and 5 bases for J; bases not matched to a gene: 14. CDR3 loop: CASSQGGGSGETQYF. CDR3 in DNA: TGTGCCAGCTCCCAGGGCGGGGGTTCTGGGGAGACCCAGTACTTC.

This clonotype showed up many times. This chain uses TRBV6-2 or TRBV6-3 with TRBJ2-2, with D unclear. The CDR3 is 14 residues long. Trimming pared 4 bases from V and 0 bases from J, leaving 6 bases between. Germline-derived CDR1 and CDR2 are MNHEY and SVGEGT. Here the CDR3 DNA reads TGTGCCAGCAGTTTACAAGCGAACACCGGGGAGCTGTTTTTT. Translation gives CASSLQANTGELFF.

This sequence joins TRBV6-2 or TRBV6-3 and TRBJ2-7; the D is unclear. The germline CDR1 and CDR2 sequences are MNHEY and SVGEGT. CDR3 length: 13 residues. The V and J ends lost 6 bases and 3 bases respectively, with 12 bases between them. CDR3 nucleotide sequence: TGTGCCAGCAGGACGGCAGGAAACTACGAGCAGTACTTC. It encodes CASRTAGNYEQYF.

The V call is TRBV10-2, the J call TRBJ2-5; D may be TRBD2 (5 bases). The V gene lost 11 bases and the J gene lost 2 bases, with 15 bases spanning the gap. Germline V gene lookup returns CDR1 WSHSY and CDR2 SAAADI. This CDR3 region has 13 residues. CDR3 sequence (DNA): TGCGCCGCGGAAGCGGACCCTCAAGAGACCCAGTACTTC. Translation: CAAEADPQETQYF.

This clonotype was seen many times. The chain combines TRBV7-4 with TRBJ2-2; 10 bases align to TRBD2. The ends lost 3 bases at V and 6 bases at J; junction bases unmatched: 4. CDR1 and CDR2 (germline): SGHVT, SQSDAQ. CDR3 length: 15 amino acids. CDR3 loop: CASSFGLAGAGELFF. CDR3 bases: TGTGCCAGCAGCTTCGGGCTAGCGGGAGCCGGGGAGCTGTTTTTT.